Included here is one T cell receptor beta chain sequence, with context. What it binds is not known. This sample was taken from a study of T cell responses to AZD1222 COVID-19 vaccine. Profiled with immunoSEQ multiplex PCR; TCRdb holds only in-frame clones, not every one. The data contain 65,000 to 95,000 clones, approximately 90% of them seen just once; the ten biggest clones take up about 7.1%. Whole-study results and caveats: Following two doses of AZD1222, Spike-specific TCR breadth and depth rose.

This material consisted of peripheral blood, taken on day 0 of MenACWY control vaccination. The receptor was derived from an adult in good health.

The CDR3 reads CASSHTAGLAGGLDTQYF. For the CDR3, the DNA is TGTGCCAGCAGCCATACGGCCGGACTAGCGGGAGGGCTGGATACGCAGTATTTT. The chain links TRBV6-2 or TRBV6-3 to TRBJ2-3; 15 nucleotides align to TRBD2. Germline assignment: CDR1 MNHEY and CDR2 SVGEGT. The ends lost 6 bases at V and 6 bases at J; junction bases unmatched: 13. The CDR3 totals 18 residues.